This TCR beta chain was identified in a study of blood T cell repertoires in COVID-19. V lost 0 bases and J 3 bases, leaving 11 bases between the germline ends. The germline CDR1 and CDR2 sequences are SGHRS and YFSETQ. The CDR3 totals 15 residues. In the study's own analysis: Amplification of reference gene primers provided the estimated nucleated cell counts. Using immunoSEQ multiplex PCR, the repertoire was profiled, and TCRdb retains in-frame clones only, with some absent. The D gene and trimming were derived from the DNA, and the V and J assignments and clone size from that table. Of about 190,000 clones listed, approximately 84% were seen once; the top ten hold 3.2%.

Sample: PBMCs or T cells enriched from blood (not recorded which). The origin of this receptor is a woman aged 30 to 39 who had recovered from COVID-19. The genes are TRBV5-1 and TRBJ2-3; maybe TRBD2 (5 bases). In DNA form, the CDR3 reads TGCGCCAGCAGCTTGGGCCGGGAAGGAACAGATACGCAGTATTTT. Its protein is CASSLGREGTDTQYF.